These 28 T cell receptor beta chains share one sample of origin, sequenced in a study of T-cell reconstitution after alpha-beta-depleted transplantation in children. This sample's TCRbeta library carried unique molecular identifier barcodes. TCRdb redid the calling of the PCR reads with MiXCR, one entry per CDR3 protein. In the table there are about 130,000 distinct CDR3 sequences, more than 9.5% of which are singletons. The sample in question was PBMCs, mostly from graft donor cells, obtained 180 days after TCRalphabeta/CD19-depleted stem cell transplant. These receptors were obtained from a girl under three years old who had a stem cell transplant for combined immunodeficiency, so the T cells may come from the graft donor.

This clonotype showed up just a few times. The V gene is TRBV28, the J gene TRBJ1-3, with a tentative D call TRBD1 (5 bases). Deletions cut 3 bases from V and 0 bases from J, with 18 bases between. The CDR3 extends over 18 amino acids. Germline V CDR1 and CDR2: MDHEN, SYDVKM. DNA of the CDR3: TGTGCCAGCAGTTTCTCTTATTCCCGGGACGACTCTGGAAACACCATATATTTT. It yields the protein CASSFSYSRDDSGNTIYF.

In its sample, this clonotype was seen a few times. The V and J genes are TRBV18 and TRBJ1-1, with D possibly TRBD1 on 6 matching bases. Trimming cost V 5 bases and J 4 bases, with 17 bases left between them. The CDR3 is 15 residues long. CDR1 is KGHSH, CDR2 LQKENI, per germline. CDR3 protein: CASSSNRVGGTEAFF. In DNA, the CDR3 is TGTGCCAGCTCATCCAACAGGGTGGGGGGCACTGAAGCTTTCTTT.

The chain couples TRBV10-3 to TRBJ1-1, with a possible D match to TRBD1 (6 bases). Per the germline V gene, CDR1 is ENHRY and CDR2 is SYGVKD. V was cut by 4 bases and J by 1 base, with 16 bases left in between. The CDR3 covers 16 residues. The CDR3 DNA is TGTGCCATCAGTGCCGCCCCAGGGGCGCGGAACACTGAAGCTTTCTTT. Encoded protein: CAISAAPGARNTEAFF.

In DNA, the CDR3 is TGTGCCATCAGTGGGGGTGGCGAGCAGTACTTC. Protein product: CAISGGGEQYF. The rearrangement uses TRBV10-3 and TRBJ2-7; D is undetermined. V was pared by 4 bases and J by 6 bases, with 7 bases between. The CDR3 consists of 11 residues. Germline V gives CDR1 ENHRY, CDR2 SYGVKD.

This clonotype was seen a handful of times. The chain uses TRBV10-3 and TRBJ2-7; 9 bases are a match to TRBD1. The CDR3 runs 14 residues. V trimming: 9 bases; J trimming: 3 bases; junction bases outside the gene matches: 9. CDR1 is ENHRY and CDR2 is SYGVKD in the germline V gene. The CDR3 region has the DNA TGTGCCATACTCCTAGAGGGACAGGGCTACGAGCAGTACTTC. Amino acid sequence: CAILLEGQGYEQYF.

V usage is TRBV29-1 and J usage is TRBJ2-1; D ambiguous. CDR3 length equals 14 residues. Germline CDR1 and CDR2: SQVTM and ANQGSEA. V was shortened by 1 base and J by 4 bases, with 11 bases between the two germline ends. Here the CDR3 DNA reads TGCAGCGTTGAAGCGTGGGCCACTTACAATGAGCAGTTCTTC. Protein sequence: CSVEAWATYNEQFF.

This clonotype was seen a handful of times. The chain uses TRBV18 and TRBJ1-5, with 7 positions matching TRBD1. This CDR3 is 12 amino acids long. The germline V gene encodes CDR1 KGHSH and CDR2 LQKENI. V lost 6 bases, J lost 4 bases, and 0 bases stayed unmatched. The chain's CDR3 is CASSTGNQPQHF. In nucleotides, the CDR3 is TGTGCCAGCTCGACAGGGAATCAGCCCCAGCATTTT. Together with reference TRBV18 and TRBJ1-5, the CDR3 gives the full variable domain: NAGVMQNPRHLVRRRGQEARLRCSPMKGHSHVYWYRQLPEEGLKFMVYLQKENIIDESGMPKERFSAEFPKEGPSILRIQQVVRGDSAAYFCASSTGNQPQHFGDGTRLSIL.

The sample holds many counts of this clonotype. The chain is built from TRBV12-3 or TRBV12-4 and TRBJ2-4; D not certain. This CDR3 comprises 13 residues. Trimming removed 6 bases from V and 8 bases from J, with 14 bases in between. The CDR3 nucleotides read TGTGCCAGCAGCCTCCACCAGTGGGACATTCAGTACTTC. This encodes CASSLHQWDIQYF.

The V gene is TRBV12-3 or TRBV12-4, the J gene TRBJ2-2, with 8 bases lining up with TRBD2. Unmatched junction bases numbered 8, after V lost 7 bases and J lost 1 base. This CDR3 has 16 amino acids. The CDR3 sequence: CASNTLSGGNTGELFF. The CDR3 region has the DNA TGTGCCAGCAATACTCTAAGCGGGGGGAACACCGGGGAGCTGTTTTTT.

This clonotype was observed many times. The V call is TRBV29-1, the J call TRBJ2-3, with D possibly being TRBD1 or TRBD2 (5 bases each). CDR3 size: 14 residues. Between the trimmed V and J ends, which lost 7 bases and 2 bases, there was a span of 16 bases. CDR1 and CDR2 from the germline V gene are SQVTM and ANQGSEA. CDR3 in DNA: TGCAGCGATTCGGGACCGGGGAACACAGATACGCAGTATTTT. This sequence encodes CSDSGPGNTDTQYF.

This clonotype was picked up a small number of times. This chain joins TRBV20-1 and TRBJ2-3; 9 bases line up with TRBD2. V gave up 4 bases and J gave up 3 bases; unmatched junction bases: 8. CDR3 length equals 15 residues. The V gene's germline CDR1 is DFQATT and CDR2 SNEGSKA (reference sequence). The CDR3 sequence: CSATWPSGVTDTQYF. CDR3 sequence (DNA): TGCAGTGCTACGTGGCCTAGCGGGGTGACAGATACGCAGTATTTT.

V gene TRBV7-9 combines with J gene TRBJ2-7; TRBD2 might be the D (5 bases). The CDR3 extends over 12 amino acids. Trimming pared 3 bases from V and 3 bases from J, leaving 6 bases between. Germline V lookup: CDR1 SEHNR, CDR2 FQNEAQ (reference sequence). The CDR3 nucleotides are TGTGCCAGCAGCTTGAGGGACTACGAGCAGTACTTC. It yields the protein CASSLRDYEQYF. Full variable domain (rest looked up from reference TRBV7-9 and TRBJ2-7): DTGVSQNPRHKITKRGQNVTFRCDPISEHNRLYWYRQTLGQGPEFLTYFQNEAQLEKSRLLSDRFSAERPKGSFSTLEIQRTEQGDSAMYLCASSLRDYEQYFGPGTRLTVT.

V and J are TRBV5-1 and TRBJ2-3; D might be TRBD2 (6 bases). Germline V lookup: CDR1 SGHRS, CDR2 YFSETQ. This CDR3 is built from 16 residues. V dropped 0 bases and J dropped 4 bases, with 15 bases sitting between them. The CDR3 loop is CASSLALARGSDTQYF. In DNA, the CDR3 is TGCGCCAGCAGCTTGGCCCTAGCGCGGGGATCAGATACGCAGTATTTT.

The chain links TRBV20-1 to TRBJ1-3; no clear D gene. V lost 2 bases to trimming and J lost 0 bases, with 11 bases between them. The germline gives CDR1 DFQATT, CDR2 SNEGSKA (reference sequence). The CDR3 totals 15 residues. The CDR3 DNA reads TGCAGTGCTAGACCTAAGAGCGTCTCTGGAAACACCATATATTTT. This codes for CSARPKSVSGNTIYF.

The V gene is TRBV5-1, the J gene TRBJ2-7; a weak D match, TRBD1 (6 bases). This CDR3 contains 18 residues. From germline, CDR1 is SGHRS and CDR2 YFSETQ. The ends were cut back, 1 base at V and 0 bases at J, with 20 bases in the middle. The CDR3 protein is CASSLTPAGTPPSYEQYF. In DNA form, the CDR3 reads TGCGCCAGCAGCTTGACCCCGGCAGGGACACCTCCCTCCTACGAGCAGTACTTC.

The chain employs TRBV5-6 and TRBJ2-5; D remains unclear. CDR3 length: 11 amino acids. The V gene's germline CDR1 is SGHDT and CDR2 YYEEEE. Trimming shortened V by 4 bases and J by 6 bases, and 7 bases separated the two germline ends. CDR3 in DNA: TGTGCCAGCAGCGTGGGGAAGACCCAGTACTTC. It translates to CASSVGKTQYF. Variable domain in full (rest from reference TRBV5-6 and TRBJ2-5): DAGVTQSPTHLIKTRGQQVTLRCSPKSGHDTVSWYQQALGQGPQFIFQYYEEEERQRGNFPDRFSGHQFPNYSSELNVNALLLGDSALYLCASSVGKTQYFGPGTRLLVL.

This clonotype has ten or more counts. The J gene is TRBJ2-1, the V gene TRBV12-3 or TRBV12-4, with 15 bases that match TRBD2. Unmatched junction bases numbered 4, after V lost 4 bases and J lost 9 bases. The CDR3 contains 15 residues. Here the CDR3 reads CASSSGTSGRPEQFF. CDR3 DNA sequence: TGTGCCAGCAGTTCCGGGACTAGCGGGAGGCCTGAGCAGTTCTTC.

The chain carries TRBV10-3 and TRBJ2-1; 10 bases agree with TRBD2. The V gene end was trimmed by 6 bases and the J gene end by 5 bases; junction bases not matched to a gene: 7. CDR1 is ENHRY and CDR2 is SYGVKD in the germline V gene. This CDR3 has 15 residues. CDR3 coding DNA: TGTGCCATCAGCCTGACTAGCGGGTCTGACAATGAGCAGTTCTTC. It specifies CAISLTSGSDNEQFF.

A remark on this clonotype: The junction departs from the called germline gene at one end, perhaps through a read error. This chain joins TRBV29-1 and TRBJ1-2; 7 bases are a match to TRBD1. The CDR3 spans 13 residues. CDR1 is SQVTM and CDR2 is ANQGSEA in the germline V gene. CDR3 DNA: TGCAGCGTCAGGACAGGTCGGAACTATGGCCACACCTTC. Translated, it gives CSVRTGRNYGHTF.

As to this clonotype: Since a much larger clone is just one base distant, this may be a read error. The chain has TRBV5-1 and TRBJ2-3; perhaps TRBD2 as D (5 bases). Germline V gene data show CDR1 as SGHRS and CDR2 as YFSETQ. The CDR3 loop spans 15 amino acids. The chain's CDR3 is CASSSPWEPTDTRYF. DNA of the CDR3: TGCGCCAGCAGCTCCCCCTGGGAGCCCACAGATACGCGGTATTTT.

The J gene is TRBJ2-7, the V gene TRBV11-2; TRBD2 matches at 7 bases. The CDR3 has 16 residues. Germline V lookup: CDR1 SGHAT, CDR2 FQNNGV. Trimming removed 5 bases from V and 6 bases from J; junction bases left unmatched: 16. This CDR3 is CASSLEPASGPREQYF. Written as DNA, the CDR3 is TGTGCCAGCAGCCTCGAGCCGGCTAGCGGCCCCCGCGAGCAGTACTTC.

The gene calls are TRBV10-3 and TRBJ2-5; TRBD1 aligns across 7 bases. The CDR3 is 15 amino acids. Losses at the gene ends were 5 bases for V and 4 bases for J; bases not matched to a gene: 10. Germline values: CDR1 ENHRY, CDR2 SYGVKD. The CDR3 loop reads CAISRTGTDVETQYF. In nucleotides, the CDR3 is TGTGCCATCAGTAGGACCGGGACAGATGTAGAGACCCAGTACTTC.

The genes are TRBV11-2 and TRBJ2-1; a weak D match, TRBD2 (5 bases). The CDR3 has 15 amino acids. V dropped 5 bases and J dropped 1 base, with 12 bases sitting between them. In germline, CDR1 is SGHAT, CDR2 FQNNGV. CDR3 protein: CASSLRVQSYNEQFF. CDR3 DNA sequence: TGTGCCAGCAGCCTGCGGGTCCAATCCTACAATGAGCAGTTCTTC.

The chain has TRBV20-1 and TRBJ1-2; D may be TRBD1 (6 bases). Trimming shortened V by 6 bases and J by 8 bases, and 22 bases separated the two germline ends. Germline V gene data show CDR1 as DFQATT and CDR2 as SNEGSKA (reference sequence). The CDR3 is made up of 14 amino acids. CDR3 DNA sequence: TGCAGTGCCCCGCGGGGGGGCGAATCTGGCGGCTACACCTTC. Protein product: CSAPRGGESGGYTF.

This rearrangement joins TRBV7-9 to TRBJ2-7; the D is unclear. The germline V gene has CDR1 SEHNR and CDR2 FQNEAQ (reference sequence). This CDR3 contains 11 residues. Trimming took 2 bases from V and 6 from J, leaving 5 bases between them. CDR3 in amino acids: CASSLITEQYF. In DNA, the CDR3 is TGTGCCAGCAGCTTAATTACCGAGCAGTACTTC.

Of note for this clonotype: Just one base apart from a much larger clone, this may be a read error. This chain joins TRBV11-2 and TRBJ2-7; D tentatively fits TRBD1 or TRBD2 (5 bases each). V lost 3 bases, J lost 4 bases, and 22 bases lay in between. The germline V gene encodes CDR1 SGHAT and CDR2 FQNNGV. The CDR3 extends over 17 amino acids. The CDR3 nucleotides read TGTGCCAGCAGCTTGGATGGTTGGCCGGGGCGTACTTACGAGCAGTACTTC. This encodes CASSLDGWPGRTYEQYF. Filled out from reference TRBV11-2 and TRBJ2-7, the complete variable domain reads EAGVAQSPRYKIIEKRQSVAFWCNPISGHATLYWYQQILGQGPKLLIQFQNNGVVDDSQLPKDRFSAERLKGVDSTLKIQPAKLEDSAVYLCASSLDGWPGRTYEQYFGPGTRLTVT.

The CDR3 coding sequence is TGCAGTGTAAGGCTCCGAGACAGGGGAGCGCGCTACGAGCAGTACTTC. Translating it yields CSVRLRDRGARYEQYF. The V gene is TRBV20-1, the J gene TRBJ2-7, with 8 bases that match TRBD1. With 7 bases clipped from V and 3 bases from J, the junction kept 17 bases outside the gene matches. This CDR3 spans 16 amino acids. Germline loops: CDR1 DFQATT, CDR2 SNEGSKA (reference sequence).

This clonotype was picked up a small number of times. The J gene is TRBJ2-5, the V gene TRBV5-5; D is uncertain. CDR3 length: 14 amino acids. V lost 3 bases and J 5 bases, leaving 14 bases between the germline ends. Germline CDR1 and CDR2: SGHKS and YYEKEE (reference sequence). The CDR3 DNA reads as TGTGCCAGCAGCTCGCCCACTATGGATGAGACCCAGTACTTC. It is translated as CASSSPTMDETQYF.